This T cell receptor (beta chain) was identified during a study of blood T cell repertoires in COVID-19. In the study overall: The samples span acute and convalescent COVID-19 from the United States, Italy and Spain. Nucleic acid was either cDNA or gDNA, and it came from T cells, B-cell-depleted T cells, or PBMCs.

In the authors' workflow: Reference gene primer amplification in the assay estimated nucleated cell counts. Measured with immunoSEQ multiplex PCR; TCRdb has only the in-frame clones, and not every one. V, J and clone size were drawn from that table, and D and trimming were deduced from the DNA. In the table there are about 200,000 clones, roughly 90% of which are singletons. Germline-derived CDR1 and CDR2 are MNHEY and SVGAGI. The CDR3 spans 14 residues. The V and J ends lost 8 bases and 7 bases respectively, with 20 bases between them. Material: peripheral blood. This clonotype originated in a man between 50 and 59 years old with acute or convalescent COVID-19. The J gene is TRBJ2-5, the V gene TRBV6-5; tentatively, D is TRBD1 (7 bases). CDR3 nucleotides: TGTGCCAGCCGCCCAGGGGGGCAGCCGGGGACCCAGTACTTC. It is translated as CASRPGGQPGTQYF.